These T cell receptor beta chains were read from a single sample in a study of human T cells and chemical hapten exposure. TCRdb itself ran the RACE reads through MiXCR, one entry per CDR3 protein. The repertoire has some 400,000 distinct CDR3 sequences, roughly 5% of them found once; the top ten carry around 2.3%. The sample was whole blood, taken in connection with sensitization to the hapten diphenylcyclopropenone (DPC). These receptor sequences come from a woman in her forties or fifties with alopecia areata. Some clones in this sample may be carry-over from other donors' samples. The CDR3 runs from the conserved cysteine through the conserved F or W. The D gene is left open where the match is weak. Clone sizes are given selectively: once, few, many, or a class where the clone is expanded.

TRBD2,TRBV2,many,TRBJ2-1,TGTGCCAGCATCGTAGCGGGGGGCCCCTCCAATGAGCAGTTCTTC,CASIVAGGPSNEQFF
TRBD1,TRBV6-1,NA,TRBJ2-1,TGTGCCAGCAGTGACCGGGACAGTAAAGGAGAGCAGTTCTTC,CASSDRDSKGEQFF
NA,TRBV7-9,few,TRBJ1-4,TGTGCCAGCAGCTTAAAGACAGACATTAATGAAAAACTGTTTTTT,CASSLKTDINEKLFF
TRBD2,TRBV19,few,TRBJ2-1,TGTGCCAGTAAAGAGGCGGGGGGTAATGAGCAGTTCTTC,CASKEAGGNEQFF
NA,TRBV5-1,many,TRBJ2-5,TGCGCCAGCAGCTTGTTCAGCGCCCCGACCCAGTACTTC,CASSLFSAPTQYF
NA,TRBV29-1,few,TRBJ2-3,TGCAGCGTTGAAGCAAGGGGTGAGGTCTCATATACGCAGTATTTT,CSVEARGEVSYTQYF
TRBD1,TRBV7-2,many,TRBJ1-1,TGTGCCAGCAGCCCCACCGACAGGGGGCCCACTGAAGCTTTCTTT,CASSPTDRGPTEAFF
TRBD2,TRBV12-3/TRBV12-4,many,TRBJ2-2,TGTGCCAGCAGTCGCGGACTAGCGGGGTCCGGGGAGCTGTTTTTT,CASSRGLAGSGELFF
TRBD2,TRBV12-3/TRBV12-4,many,TRBJ2-1,TGTGCCAGCAGCAGCGGGAGTGCCTACAATGAGCAGTTCTTC,CASSSGSAYNEQFF
TRBD2,TRBV9,NA,TRBJ2-3,TGTGCCAGCAGCGAAAAACTAGCGGGGGACACAGATACGCAGTATTTT,CASSEKLAGDTDTQYF
NA,TRBV4-2,many,TRBJ2-5,TGTGCCAGCAGCCAAAGCGTCGGCGAGACCCAGTACTTC,CASSQSVGETQYF
TRBD1,TRBV29-1,NA,TRBJ2-7,TGCAGCGTTGGCCGGGACAGGGGAATATACGAGCAGTACTTC,CSVGRDRGIYEQYF
TRBD1,TRBV7-2,many,TRBJ1-3,TGTGCCAGCAGGAGGGGGCCGGGAAACACCATATATTTT,CASRRGPGNTIYF
NA,TRBV20-1,NA,TRBJ2-1,TGCAGTGCTAGAGATGTAACCCATTGGAATAACAATGAGCAGTTCTTC,CSARDVTHWNNNEQFF
NA,TRBV6-1,many,TRBJ2-7,TGTGCCAGCAGTGAACCGGGTTCTGCACGGGAGCAGTACTTC,CASSEPGSAREQYF
NA,TRBV11-2,many,TRBJ2-1,TGTGCCAGCAGCTCCTCTACCCAGACAGGGAGGGATGAGCAGTTCTTC,CASSSSTQTGRDEQFF
NA,TRBV12-3/TRBV12-4,many,TRBJ1-5,TGTGCCAGCACACCCGACGGGTTCAATCAGCCCCAGCATTTT,CASTPDGFNQPQHF
NA,TRBV7-3,many,TRBJ2-7,TGTGCCAGCAGCTTCCCACGTAGGGTACTGAAAAGAGGAGAGCAGTACTTC,CASSFPRRVLKRGEQYF